This TCR beta chain was sequenced in a study of lymphopenia after photon versus proton radiotherapy. General observations from the study: Better survival with proton therapy was suggested as possible, not demonstrated.

With 3 bases removed from V and 7 bases from J, the gap between germline ends came to 16 bases. Germline CDR1 and CDR2: MGHDK and SYGVNS. The CDR3 is 15 amino acids. Notes on this clone: Its matching antigen is unknown.

Sequencing used immunoSEQ multiplex PCR; TCRdb keeps in-frame clones, though not all of them. The sample includes 65,000 to 70,000 clones, roughly 91% seen only once; the top ten take approximately 2.9%. The source of this sequence is a woman between 70 and 85 years old with pancreatic cancer. The genes are TRBV25-1 and TRBJ2-1, with D tentatively TRBD1 (7 bases). The material sequenced was peripheral blood, taken from a patient treated with photon-based radiotherapy. The CDR3 region has the DNA TGTGCCAGCAGTGAGTCCGAGACAGGGAGGAATGAGCAGTTCTTC. Encoded protein: CASSESETGRNEQFF. The whole variable domain, filled in from reference TRBV25-1 and TRBJ2-1, reads EADIYQTPRYLVIGTGKKITLECSQTMGHDKMYWYQQDPGMELHLIHYSYGVNSTEKGDLSSESTVSRIRTEHFPLTLESARPSHTSQYLCASSESETGRNEQFFGPGTRLTVL.